Detailed here is one T cell receptor (beta chain). These data come from a study of blood T cell repertoires in COVID-19. In the study overall: Samples came from the United States, Italy and Spain, spanning acute and convalescent COVID-19. The analysed material was cDNA or gDNA that came from T cells, B-cell-depleted T cells, or PBMCs.

This CDR3 spans 14 amino acids. V was pared by 8 bases and J by 6 bases, with 17 bases between. Per germline, CDR1 SNHLY and CDR2 FYNNEI. Study processing details: Cell counts per sample came from amplifying reference gene primers. Clones were read by immunoSEQ multiplex PCR, and TCRdb kept only the in-frame ones, dropping some. V, J and clone size are those of that table, while D and trimming were read from the DNA. The table has 97,000 or so clones, about nine tenths seen once. This clonotype was sampled from a man aged 60 to 75 with acute or convalescent COVID-19. The chain is built from TRBV2 and TRBJ1-5; no firm D call. The sequenced material came from peripheral blood. CDR3 in amino acids: CASASLPRGQPQHF. CDR3 coding DNA: TGTGCCAGCGCGTCCCTTCCCCGGGGTCAGCCCCAGCATTTT.